A single sample gave rise to the 20 T cell receptor beta chains below, sequenced in a study of blood T cell repertoires in COVID-19. Repertoires were generated with immunoSEQ multiplex PCR, while TCRdb's copy carries only in-frame clones and drops some. Counted here are tens of thousands of clones, roughly 86% occurring once; the ten biggest clones make up 4.5% to 5.5%. The sample comprised peripheral blood. These receptors were taken from a man aged 50 to 60 with active or convalescent COVID-19.

This clone was found once. The chain is built from TRBV7-9 and TRBJ1-2, with D tentatively TRBD1 (6 bases). This CDR3 comprises 14 residues. CDR1 SEHNR and CDR2 FQNEAQ come from the germline V gene (reference sequence). The V and J ends lost 5 bases and 2 bases respectively, with 12 bases between them. The CDR3 DNA is TGTGCCAGCAGCATCGGACAGCCCAACTATGGCTACACCTTC. Its protein product is CASSIGQPNYGYTF.

This clone was observed a few times. The chain links TRBV6-5 to TRBJ1-2, with a tentative D call TRBD1 (6 bases). The CDR3 runs 13 residues. The V gene's germline CDR1 is MNHEY and CDR2 SVGAGI. Deletions cut 7 bases from V and 4 bases from J, with 13 bases between. CDR3 protein: CASTTRGIYGYTF. The CDR3 nucleotides are TGTGCCAGCACCACGAGGGGGATCTATGGCTACACCTTC.

The rearrangement uses TRBV19 and TRBJ2-4; tentative D call: TRBD1 (5 bases). Germline V lookup: CDR1 LNHDA, CDR2 SQIVND (reference sequence). This CDR3 contains 14 residues. With 1 base removed from V and 7 bases from J, the gap between germline ends came to 11 bases. The CDR3 bases are TGTGCCAGTAGTATAGGCTCAGCAGGGAACATTCAGTACTTC. Translated: CASSIGSAGNIQYF.

The chain links TRBV7-6 to TRBJ1-2; the D gene is possibly TRBD1 (6 bases). The CDR3 consists of 16 residues. Trimming removed 5 bases from V and 4 bases from J, with 20 bases in between. Germline CDR1 is SGHVS and CDR2 is FNYEAQ. The CDR3 loop reads CASSPSLGGGSYGYTF. CDR3 sequence (DNA): TGTGCCAGCAGCCCTAGCTTAGGGGGAGGGAGCTATGGCTACACCTTC.

This clone has more than one count but fewer than ten. CDR3 bases: TGTGCCATCAGTGAGGGGGGACAGTATAATTCACCCCTCCACTTT. Its protein is CAISEGGQYNSPLHF. V usage is TRBV10-3 and J usage is TRBJ1-6; 7 bases are a match to TRBD1. Germline V CDR1 and CDR2: ENHRY, SYGVKD. The junction had 2 bases not matched to a gene; V was cut back by 2 bases and J by 4 bases. This CDR3 contains 15 residues.

The V and J genes are TRBV3-1 (or the pseudogene TRBV3-2) and TRBJ1-1, with TRBD1 matching over 10 bases. The CDR3 totals 14 residues. V trimming: 4 bases; J trimming: 3 bases; junction bases outside the gene matches: 2. CDR1 and CDR2 from the germline V gene are LGHDT and YNNKEL (reference sequence). The CDR3 DNA reads as TGTGCCAGCAGCCCTGGGACAGGGGACACTGAAGCTTTCTTT. This encodes CASSPGTGDTEAFF.

The V and J genes are TRBV3-1 (or the pseudogene TRBV3-2) and TRBJ2-7, with 10 nucleotides matching TRBD2. The CDR3 runs 14 residues. CDR1 is LGHDT and CDR2 is YNNKEL in the germline V gene (reference sequence). With 4 bases clipped from V and 5 bases from J, the junction kept 5 bases outside the gene matches. CDR3 sequence reads: CASSLRAGGNEQYF. CDR3 bases: TGTGCCAGCAGCCTCCGAGCGGGGGGGAACGAGCAGTACTTC.

J is TRBJ2-2 and V is TRBV5-1; 7 bases map to TRBD1. There are 15 residues in the CDR3. V lost 1 base, J lost 2 bases, and 2 bases stayed unmatched. Germline CDR1 reads SGHRS; CDR2 reads YFSETQ. The CDR3 sequence is CASSLRGQNTGELFF. CDR3 in DNA: TGCGCCAGCAGCTTGAGGGGGCAAAACACCGGGGAGCTGTTTTTT.

V usage is TRBV18 and J usage is TRBJ1-6; D may be TRBD1 (5 bases). CDR1 and CDR2 (germline): KGHSH, LQKENI. The CDR3 has 16 amino acids. V was clipped by 0 bases and J by 10 bases, with 16 bases between them. CDR3 residues: CASSPPGPRVNSPLHF. The CDR3 DNA follows: TGTGCCAGCTCACCACCGGGGCCCAGGGTGAACTCACCCCTCCACTTT.

V usage is TRBV18 and J usage is TRBJ1-2; D gene uncertain. The CDR3 runs 15 residues. Trimming took off 3 bases at V and 7 bases at J, with 18 bases between the two ends. Per the germline V gene, CDR1 is KGHSH and CDR2 is LQKENI. The CDR3 DNA follows: TGTGCCAGCTCACCCCTTACGGACGGGGAAGGTGGCTACACCTTC. Amino acids: CASSPLTDGEGGYTF.

The chain has TRBV11-2 and TRBJ2-7, with 9 bases that match TRBD1. J gave up 2 bases and V 5 bases, and 10 bases lay outside the gene matches. CDR3 length: 16 residues. Germline CDR1 is SGHAT and CDR2 is FQNNGV. The CDR3 DNA is TGTGCCAGCAGCCTTCCCCCGGGACAGGGCACCTACGAGCAGTACTTC. Its protein is CASSLPPGQGTYEQYF.

Only one count was recorded for this clone. V usage is TRBV27 and J usage is TRBJ2-5; 12 bases agree with TRBD1. The CDR3 extends over 15 amino acids. With 4 bases clipped from V and 5 bases from J, the junction kept 5 bases outside the gene matches. The germline CDR1 and CDR2 sequences are MNHEY and SMNVEV (reference sequence). CDR3: CASSSPGQGAETQYF. Written as DNA, the CDR3 is TGTGCCAGCAGTTCTCCGGGACAGGGGGCCGAGACCCAGTACTTC.

The chain joins TRBV2 to TRBJ1-2, with 12 bases that match TRBD1. The CDR3 extends over 13 amino acids. With V trimmed by 6 bases and J by 13 bases, 9 bases remained unmatched. Germline V gene lookup returns CDR1 SNHLY and CDR2 FYNNEI. CDR3 bases: TGTGCCAGCAGATCGCAGGGACAGGGGGCATTCACCTTC. Amino acids: CASRSQGQGAFTF.

The V and J genes are TRBV24-1 and TRBJ2-3, with D possibly matching TRBD1 (6 bases). The V and J ends lost 3 bases and 5 bases respectively, with 14 bases between them. The CDR3 consists of 15 residues. The germline V gene has CDR1 KGHDR and CDR2 SFDVKD. The CDR3 reads CATSDNREGGDTQYF. The CDR3 DNA reads as TGTGCCACCAGTGATAACCGGGAAGGGGGAGATACGCAGTATTTT.

The chain uses TRBV19 and TRBJ2-2; TRBD1 matches at 11 bases. Looked up from germline, CDR1 is LNHDA and CDR2 is SQIVND (reference sequence). The CDR3 runs to 15 residues. Germline trimming cut 5 bases from V and 5 bases from J; bases unmatched to any gene: 4. CDR3 DNA: TGTGCCAGTAGTCCGGACAGGGGGCAGACCGGGGAGCTGTTTTTT. It codes for CASSPDRGQTGELFF.

The rearrangement uses TRBV7-9 and TRBJ1-1, with TRBD1 as a possible D gene (6 bases). The ends were cut back, 3 bases at V and 4 bases at J, with 15 bases in the middle. The CDR3 runs to 15 residues. CDR1 is SEHNR, CDR2 FQNEAQ, per germline (reference sequence). CDR3 sequence (DNA): TGTGCCAGCAGCTTCCTACAGGGACGGGGCACTGAAGCTTTCTTT. This gives the protein CASSFLQGRGTEAFF.

The chain has TRBV10-3 and TRBJ1-3; 9 bases map to TRBD1. Germline CDR1 ENHRY, CDR2 SYGVKD. The CDR3 runs to 17 residues. The V segment lost 2 bases and the J segment 5 bases; nucleotides outside the gene matches: 10. CDR3 sequence: CAISETTGQGSRNTIYF. The CDR3 coding sequence is TGTGCCATCAGTGAGACGACGGGACAGGGTTCTAGAAACACCATATATTTT.

This clone was detected a few times. The same CDR3 can be traced to other DNA sequences in this sample. The gene calls are TRBV11-2 and TRBJ1-1, with 9 positions matching TRBD1. V was clipped by 4 bases and J by 2 bases; unmatched bases: 2. Germline V lookup: CDR1 SGHAT, CDR2 FQNNGV. There are 14 residues in the CDR3. The CDR3 here is CASSSGQGNTEAFF. The CDR3 DNA reads TGTGCCAGCAGCTCGGGACAGGGCAACACTGAAGCTTTCTTT.

The gene calls are TRBV19 and TRBJ2-3; possible D gene TRBD1, 6 bases. Germline loops: CDR1 LNHDA, CDR2 SQIVND (reference sequence). V dropped 6 bases and J dropped 2 bases, with 9 bases sitting between them. The CDR3 runs to 13 residues. The CDR3 coding sequence is TGTGCCAGTAGCGGGACACACACAGATACGCAGTATTTT. Its protein product is CASSGTHTDTQYF.

The rearrangement joins TRBV30 to TRBJ1-3, with TRBD1 as a possible D gene (6 bases). In germline, CDR1 is GTSNPN, CDR2 SVGIG (reference sequence). The ends were cut back, 0 bases at V and 0 bases at J, with 9 bases in the middle. The CDR3 spans 15 residues. The CDR3 DNA sequence: TGTGCCTGGAGTGTAGGACAGAGCTCTGGAAACACCATATATTTT. Translated: CAWSVGQSSGNTIYF. The full variable domain, in which reference TRBV30 and TRBJ1-3 provide the parts outside the CDR3, is SQTIHQWPATLVQPVGSPLSLECTVEGTSNPNLYWYRQAAGRGLQLLFYSVGIGQISSEVPQNLSASRPQDRQFILSSKKLLLSDSGFYLCAWSVGQSSGNTIYFGEGSWLTVV.